Listed below are T cell receptor beta chains from one sample, sequenced in a study of T cell responses to AZD1222 COVID-19 vaccine. The table came from immunoSEQ multiplex PCR; TCRdb's copy has only in-frame clones and leaves some out. Of some 110,000 clones listed, more than 70% are singletons. The sample here was peripheral blood, taken 28 days after the second AZD1222 dose. The source of these receptors is an adult who received the AZD1222 COVID-19 vaccine. CDR3s include the opening cysteine and the closing phenylalanine or tryptophan. A D gene is named only where the DNA matches it firmly.

D gene	CDR3 length	V gene	J gene	CDR3 DNA	CDR3 protein
.	14	TRBV7-2	TRBJ2-2	TGTGCCAGCAGCTTAGACAGGATCACCGGGGAGCTGTTTTTT	CASSLDRITGELFF
.	14	TRBV6-2/TRBV6-3	TRBJ1-1	TGTGCCAGCAGTTATGGGAGGTTGGGCACTGAAGCTTTCTTT	CASSYGRLGTEAFF
.	16	TRBV24-1	TRBJ2-7	TGTGCCACCAGTGATTTTCGCCCGGGCCCGGGGTACGAGCAGTACTTC	CATSDFRPGPGYEQYF
TRBD1	14	TRBV9	TRBJ1-5	TGTGCCAGCAGCTACGGGACAGGCAATCAGCCCCAGCATTTT	CASSYGTGNQPQHF
.	16	TRBV12-5	TRBJ2-7	TGTGCTAGTGGTTTGGTCCCCCGTTGCAAACCTCACGAGCAGTACTTC	CASGLVPRCKPHEQYF
TRBD2	18	TRBV7-2	TRBJ2-5	TGTGCCAGCAGCTTAGCGCTAGCGGGAGGCCGGTACCAAGAGACCCAGTACTTC	CASSLALAGGRYQETQYF
.	14	TRBV18	TRBJ1-1	TGTGCCAGCTCCCCTTACAGGGAGAACACTGAAGCTTTCTTT	CASSPYRENTEAFF
.	13	TRBV2	TRBJ1-1	TGTGCCAGCAGTGAGGGGGGGCCCACTGAAGCTTTCTTT	CASSEGGPTEAFF
TRBD2	14	TRBV10-3	TRBJ2-1	TGTGCCACTCACATCGGGACTAGTTACAATGAGCAGTTCTTC	CATHIGTSYNEQFF
.	15	TRBV6-5	TRBJ2-7	TGTGCCAGCAGAATTTCGGGAGAATCCAACTACGAGCAGTACTTC	CASRISGESNYEQYF
.	12	TRBV29-1	TRBJ2-7	TGCAGCGTTGAAGTGGGGTACGACGAGCAGTACTTC	CSVEVGYDEQYF
.	14	TRBV9	TRBJ2-3	TGTGCCAGCAGCGTAGGAATGGTGGGGGATACGCAGTATTTT	CASSVGMVGDTQYF
.	11	TRBV20-1	TRBJ1-5	TGCAGTGCAACAGCCGAACAGCCCCAGCATTTT	CSATAEQPQHF
.	12	TRBV11-3	TRBJ2-3	TGTGCCAGCAGCTTAGGAGGAGATACGCAGTATTTT	CASSLGGDTQYF
TRBD1	16	TRBV6-5	TRBJ1-1	TGTGCCAGCAATTACCGGGACAGGGACGTGAACACTGAAGCTTTCTTT	CASNYRDRDVNTEAFF